This T cell receptor (beta chain) was retrieved from a study of response to subunit inactivated influenza vaccine. Findings and limits, study-wide: Each seasonal flu vaccination may recruit only limited new T cells, authors suggested.

The CDR3 extends over 19 amino acids. Deletions cut 4 bases from V and 3 bases from J, with 28 bases between. Germline-derived CDR1 and CDR2 are DFQATT and SNEGSKA (reference sequence). One entry per CDR3 protein results from TCRdb running MiXCR on the RT-PCR reads. Here the sample spans about 310,000 distinct CDR3 sequences, just over 20% being singletons. About this clonotype itself: The antigen remains undetermined.

The V gene is TRBV20-1, the J gene TRBJ2-1; D tentatively reads TRBD1 or TRBD2 (8 bases each). This sample comprised PBMCs from blood, obtained approximately 20 months after vaccination. The origin of this receptor is a man aged 45 to 75 who received an inactivated influenza vaccine. The CDR3 region is CSANPPGQALLAVYNEQFF. CDR3 nucleotides: TGCAGTGCTAACCCCCCGGGACAGGCACTACTAGCGGTCTACAATGAGCAGTTCTTC.